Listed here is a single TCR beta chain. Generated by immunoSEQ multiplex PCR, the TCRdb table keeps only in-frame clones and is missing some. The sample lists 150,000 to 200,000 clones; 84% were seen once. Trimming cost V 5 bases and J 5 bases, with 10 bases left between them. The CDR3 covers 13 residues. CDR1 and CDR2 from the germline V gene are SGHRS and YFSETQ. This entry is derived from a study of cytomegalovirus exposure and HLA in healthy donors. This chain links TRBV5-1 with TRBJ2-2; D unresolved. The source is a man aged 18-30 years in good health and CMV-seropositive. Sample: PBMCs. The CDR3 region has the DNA TGCGCCAGCAGAGATAGTGGTACCGGGGAGCTGTTTTTT. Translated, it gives CASRDSGTGELFF.